The TCR beta chain under discussion was sequenced for a study of T cell repertoires in cytomegalovirus infection. Study in general: Public TCR beta signatures indicated both CMV infection and matching HLA type.

TCRdb reanalysed the reads using MiXCR and keeps one entry per CDR3 protein. In the table there are approximately 200,000 distinct CDR3 sequences, under 25% of which are singletons. Study-level findings and limits: The ex vivo response was dominated by HLA-C-restricted CMV-specific TCR beta clonotypes.

As for this clonotype: Its matching antigen is unknown.

Germline-derived CDR1 and CDR2 are MDHEN and SYDVKM. The CDR3 loop spans 14 amino acids. With 5 bases clipped from V and 7 bases from J, the junction kept 7 bases outside the gene matches. The clonotype was recovered from a human donor in good health (CMV status not recorded). Some clones in this sample may be carry-over from other donors' samples. The rearrangement uses TRBV28 and TRBJ2-1; 8 bases fit TRBD2. Material: CD8+ T cells from PBMCs. The CDR3 DNA is TGTGCCAGCAGTCCACGGACTAGCTTGAATGAGCAGTTCTTC. The encoded protein is CASSPRTSLNEQFF.